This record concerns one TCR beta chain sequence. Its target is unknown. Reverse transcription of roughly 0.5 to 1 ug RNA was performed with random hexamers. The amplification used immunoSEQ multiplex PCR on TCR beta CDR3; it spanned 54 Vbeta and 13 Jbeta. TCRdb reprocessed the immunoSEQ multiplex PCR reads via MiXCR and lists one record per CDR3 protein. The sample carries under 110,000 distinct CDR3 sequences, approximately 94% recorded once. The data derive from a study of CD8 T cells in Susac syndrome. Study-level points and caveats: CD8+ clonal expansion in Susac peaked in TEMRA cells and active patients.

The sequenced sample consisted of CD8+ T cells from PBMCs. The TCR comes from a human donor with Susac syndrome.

CDR3 sequence (DNA): TGTGCCAGCAGTTTTAGACAGGGGGAAGTGGAGACCCAGTACTTC. This gives the protein CASSFRQGEVETQYF. The V and J genes are TRBV27 and TRBJ2-5; TRBD1 agrees at 9 bases. The CDR3 length is 15 residues. Germline V gene lookup returns CDR1 MNHEY and CDR2 SMNVEV (reference sequence). V lost 3 bases and J lost 5; bases outside the gene matches: 7.